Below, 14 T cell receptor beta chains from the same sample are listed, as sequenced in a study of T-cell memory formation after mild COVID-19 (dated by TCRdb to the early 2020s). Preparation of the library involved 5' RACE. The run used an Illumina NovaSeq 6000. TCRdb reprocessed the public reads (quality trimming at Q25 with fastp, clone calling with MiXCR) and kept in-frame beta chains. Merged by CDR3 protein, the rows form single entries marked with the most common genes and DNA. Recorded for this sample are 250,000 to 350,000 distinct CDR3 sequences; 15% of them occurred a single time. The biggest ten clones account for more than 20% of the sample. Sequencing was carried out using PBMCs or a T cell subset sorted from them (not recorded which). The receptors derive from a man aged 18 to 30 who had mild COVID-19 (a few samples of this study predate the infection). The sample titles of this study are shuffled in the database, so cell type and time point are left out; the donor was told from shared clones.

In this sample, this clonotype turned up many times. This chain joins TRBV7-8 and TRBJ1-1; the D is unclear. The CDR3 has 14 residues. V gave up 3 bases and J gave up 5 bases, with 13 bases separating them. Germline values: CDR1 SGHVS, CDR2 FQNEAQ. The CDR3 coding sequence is TGTGCCAGCAGCTTGGACCCCATGGGTACTGAAGCTTTCTTT. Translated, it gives CASSLDPMGTEAFF.

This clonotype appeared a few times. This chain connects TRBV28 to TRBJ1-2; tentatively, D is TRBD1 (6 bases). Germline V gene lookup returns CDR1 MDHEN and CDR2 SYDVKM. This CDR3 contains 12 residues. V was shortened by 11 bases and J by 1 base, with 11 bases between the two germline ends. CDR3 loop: CALWTVNYGYTF. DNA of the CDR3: TGTGCCTTGTGGACAGTTAACTATGGCTACACCTTC.

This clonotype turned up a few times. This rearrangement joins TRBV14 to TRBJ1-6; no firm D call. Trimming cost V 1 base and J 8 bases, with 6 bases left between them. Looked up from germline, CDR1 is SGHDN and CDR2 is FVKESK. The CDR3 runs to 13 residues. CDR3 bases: TGTGCCAGCAGCCAAGCCTGGGATTCACCCCTCCACTTT. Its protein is CASSQAWDSPLHF.

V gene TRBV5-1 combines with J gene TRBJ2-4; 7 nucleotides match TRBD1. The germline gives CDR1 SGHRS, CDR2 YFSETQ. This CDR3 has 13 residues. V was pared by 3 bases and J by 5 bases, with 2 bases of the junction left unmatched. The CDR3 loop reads CASSSTGQNIQYF. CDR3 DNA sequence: TGCGCCAGCAGCTCGACAGGGCAAAACATTCAGTACTTC.

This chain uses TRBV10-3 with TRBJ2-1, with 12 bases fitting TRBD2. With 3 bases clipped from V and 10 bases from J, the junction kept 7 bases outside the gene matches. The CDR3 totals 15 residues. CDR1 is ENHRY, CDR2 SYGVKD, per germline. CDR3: CAISDLAGGRREQFF. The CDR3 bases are TGTGCCATCAGTGATCTAGCGGGGGGGCGCAGAGAGCAGTTCTTC.

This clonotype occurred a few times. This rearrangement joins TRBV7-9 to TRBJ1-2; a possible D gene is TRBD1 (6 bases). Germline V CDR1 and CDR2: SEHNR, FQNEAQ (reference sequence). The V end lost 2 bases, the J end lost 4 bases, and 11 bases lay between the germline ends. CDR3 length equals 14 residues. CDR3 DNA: TGTGCCAGCAGCTTATACAGGGCAACCTATGGCTACACCTTC. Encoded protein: CASSLYRATYGYTF.

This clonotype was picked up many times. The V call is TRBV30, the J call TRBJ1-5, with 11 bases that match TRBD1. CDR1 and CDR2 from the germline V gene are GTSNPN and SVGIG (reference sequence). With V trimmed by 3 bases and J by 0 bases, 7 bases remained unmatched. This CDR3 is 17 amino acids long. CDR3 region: CAWSRGTGGYSNQPQHF. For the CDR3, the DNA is TGTGCCTGGAGCCGCGGGACAGGGGGATATAGCAATCAGCCCCAGCATTTT.

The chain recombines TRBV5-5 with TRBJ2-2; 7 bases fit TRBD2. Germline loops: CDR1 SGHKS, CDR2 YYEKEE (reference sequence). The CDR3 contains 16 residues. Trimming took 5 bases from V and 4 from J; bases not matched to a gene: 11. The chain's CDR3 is CASRRNLGGATGELFF. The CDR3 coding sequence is TGTGCCAGCAGAAGAAACCTGGGAGGGGCCACCGGGGAGCTGTTTTTT.

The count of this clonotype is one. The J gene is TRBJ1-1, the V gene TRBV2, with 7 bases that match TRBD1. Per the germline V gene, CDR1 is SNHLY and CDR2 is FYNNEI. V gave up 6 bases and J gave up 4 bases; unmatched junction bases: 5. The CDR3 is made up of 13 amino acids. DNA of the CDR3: TGTGCCAGCAGGTACGGACAGGCCACTGAAGCTTTCTTT. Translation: CASRYGQATEAFF.

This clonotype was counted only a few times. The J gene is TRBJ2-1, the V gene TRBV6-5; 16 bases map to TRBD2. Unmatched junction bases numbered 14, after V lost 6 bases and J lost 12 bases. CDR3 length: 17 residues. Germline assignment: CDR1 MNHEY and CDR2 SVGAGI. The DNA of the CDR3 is TGTGCCAGCAGCGAACTCGTCGGGACTAGCGGGGGGGAAGTGCAGTTCTTC. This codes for CASSELVGTSGGEVQFF.

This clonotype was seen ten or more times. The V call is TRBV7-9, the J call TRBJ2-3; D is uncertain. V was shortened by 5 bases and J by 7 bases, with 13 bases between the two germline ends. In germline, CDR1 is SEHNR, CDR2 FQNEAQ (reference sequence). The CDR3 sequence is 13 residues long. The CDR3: CASSPDARNTQYF. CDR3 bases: TGTGCCAGCAGCCCAGATGCCCGGAATACGCAGTATTTT. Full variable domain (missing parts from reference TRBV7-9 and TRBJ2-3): DTGVSQNPRHKITKRGQNVTFRCDPISEHNRLYWYRQTLGQGPEFLTYFQNEAQLEKSRLLSDRFSAERPKGSFSTLEIQRTEQGDSAMYLCASSPDARNTQYFGPGTRLTVL.

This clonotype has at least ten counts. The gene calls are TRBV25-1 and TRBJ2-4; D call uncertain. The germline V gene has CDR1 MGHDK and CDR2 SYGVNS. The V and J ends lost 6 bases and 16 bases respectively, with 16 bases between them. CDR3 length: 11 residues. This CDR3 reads CASRRAAKVYF. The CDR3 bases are TGTGCCAGCAGAAGGGCCGCAAAAGTCTACTTC.

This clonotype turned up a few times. The CDR3 DNA is TGCGCCAGCAGCCACAGGACGGCCAGGGCCACCGGGGAGCTGTTTTTT. Its translation: CASSHRTARATGELFF. The gene calls are TRBV4-3 and TRBJ2-2; possibly TRBD1 for D (5 bases). The CDR3 spans 16 residues. Germline V gene data show CDR1 as LGHNA and CDR2 as YSLEER. V lost 3 bases and J 4 bases, leaving 15 bases between the germline ends.

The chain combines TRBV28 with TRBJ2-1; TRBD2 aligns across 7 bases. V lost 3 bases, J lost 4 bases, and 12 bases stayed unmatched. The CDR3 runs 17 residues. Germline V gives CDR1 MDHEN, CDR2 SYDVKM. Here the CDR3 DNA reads TGTGCCAGCAGTTTGGCCTTACTAGCGCGGATTTACAATGAGCAGTTCTTC. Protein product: CASSLALLARIYNEQFF.